One and the same sample provided the 8 T cell receptor beta chains below, sequenced in a study of graft-versus-host responses after intestinal transplantation. Their specific antigens are unknown. Sequenced by immunoSEQ multiplex PCR; TCRdb stores in-frame clones only, minus some. The sample contains 80,000 to 100,000 clones, 75% to 90% of which appear only once. This material consisted of unstimulated CD4+ T cells sorted from spleen or lymph node cells, taken before intestinal transplant. These receptor sequences come from a human donor who received an intestinal transplant.

The J gene is TRBJ2-7, the V gene TRBV5-1; a weak D match, TRBD1 (7 bases). This CDR3 comprises 14 residues. V dropped 1 base and J dropped 2 bases, with 10 bases sitting between them. CDR1 is SGHRS and CDR2 is YFSETQ in the germline V gene. The CDR3 spells CASSLQGGAYEQYF. Here the CDR3 DNA reads TGCGCCAGCAGCTTGCAGGGGGGTGCCTACGAGCAGTACTTC.

The chain has TRBV14 and TRBJ2-3; 8 nucleotides match TRBD1. This CDR3 is built from 16 residues. Germline CDR1 SGHDN, CDR2 FVKESK. Trimming cost V 4 bases and J 4 bases; bases outside gene matches: 10. CDR3 nucleotides: TGTGCCAGCAGCCCGATAGGACAGGGTGGGGCAGATACGCAGTATTTT. Its translation: CASSPIGQGGADTQYF.

V is TRBV4-1 and J is TRBJ2-7, with TRBD1 matching 7 bases. The CDR3 is made up of 14 amino acids. J lost 7 bases, V lost 0 bases, and 6 bases had no gene match. CDR1 and CDR2 from the germline V gene are MGHRA and YSYEKL. The CDR3 DNA reads as TGCGCCAGCAGCCAAGACCCCAGGGGGAGTGAGCAGTACTTC. Its protein is CASSQDPRGSEQYF.

The rearrangement links TRBV7-3 to TRBJ2-1; a weak D match, TRBD2 (5 bases). CDR1 and CDR2 (germline): SGHTA, FQGTGA. The germline V and J ends were trimmed by 5 bases and 4 bases, with 15 bases remaining between them. CDR3 length: 15 residues. CDR3 protein: CASSPPGLEYNEQFF. The DNA for the CDR3 is TGTGCCAGCAGCCCGCCCGGACTGGAATACAATGAGCAGTTCTTC.

This rearrangement joins TRBV20-1 to TRBJ2-3; the D is unclear. The CDR3 has 11 residues. Germline lookup yields CDR1 DFQATT and CDR2 SNEGSKA (reference sequence). The V end lost 3 bases, the J end lost 6 bases, and 7 bases lay between the germline ends. The CDR3 nucleotides are TGCAGTGCTAGCGTTATGGATACGCAGTATTTT. Encoded protein: CSASVMDTQYF.

The chain combines TRBV2 with TRBJ2-2, with 15 bases lining up with TRBD2. CDR1 and CDR2 (germline): SNHLY, FYNNEI. The CDR3 consists of 17 residues. Germline trimming cut 4 bases from V and 5 bases from J; bases unmatched to any gene: 5. The chain's CDR3 is CASSVGLAGGRTGELFF. The CDR3, as DNA: TGTGCCAGCAGTGTCGGACTAGCGGGGGGGCGTACCGGGGAGCTGTTTTTT. The variable domain in full, completed from reference TRBV2 and TRBJ2-2, reads EPEVTQTPSHQVTQMGQEVILRCVPISNHLYFYWYRQILGQKVEFLVSFYNNEISEKSEIFDDQFSVERPDGSNFTLKIRSTKLEDSAMYFCASSVGLAGGRTGELFFGEGSRLTVL.

The gene calls are TRBV4-2 and TRBJ1-6; no reliable D call. Trimming left V 1 base short and J 6 bases short, with 10 bases between. This CDR3 has 15 amino acids. Germline CDR1 reads LGHNA; CDR2 reads YNFKEQ. The CDR3 DNA reads as TGTGCCAGCAGCCAAGGGGCAGAGAGTAATTCACCCCTCCACTTT. It encodes CASSQGAESNSPLHF.

J is TRBJ2-5 and V is TRBV9; TRBD2 matches 11 bases. The CDR3 extends over 14 amino acids. Germline V gene sequence: CDR1 SGDLS, CDR2 YYNGEE. Germline trimming cut 0 bases from V and 11 bases from J; bases unmatched to any gene: 6. CDR3 nucleotide sequence: TGTGCCAGCAGCGTAGGTCTAGCGGGGGGTGAGCAGTACTTC. Protein product: CASSVGLAGGEQYF.